This TCR beta chain was observed in a study of OX40 agonist ivuxolimab in advanced cancers. Measured with immunoSEQ multiplex PCR; TCRdb has only the in-frame clones, and not every one. The sample contains around 100,000 clones, roughly 89% of which appear only once. V was clipped by 1 base and J by 1 base, with 16 bases between them. The CDR3 consists of 17 residues. Germline values: CDR1 SGHAT, CDR2 FQNNGV. The V call is TRBV11-2, the J call TRBJ2-5; D might be TRBD2 (5 bases). The material sequenced was CD4+ or CD8+ T cells sorted from blood, taken in a trial of the OX40 agonist ivuxolimab. This clonotype was obtained from an adult with an advanced solid tumor such as melanoma, head and neck, liver or kidney cancer. CDR3 nucleotide sequence: TGTGCCAGCAGCTTAGGAATTACAGCGGCCCGCCAAGAGACCCAGTACTTC. It encodes CASSLGITAARQETQYF.